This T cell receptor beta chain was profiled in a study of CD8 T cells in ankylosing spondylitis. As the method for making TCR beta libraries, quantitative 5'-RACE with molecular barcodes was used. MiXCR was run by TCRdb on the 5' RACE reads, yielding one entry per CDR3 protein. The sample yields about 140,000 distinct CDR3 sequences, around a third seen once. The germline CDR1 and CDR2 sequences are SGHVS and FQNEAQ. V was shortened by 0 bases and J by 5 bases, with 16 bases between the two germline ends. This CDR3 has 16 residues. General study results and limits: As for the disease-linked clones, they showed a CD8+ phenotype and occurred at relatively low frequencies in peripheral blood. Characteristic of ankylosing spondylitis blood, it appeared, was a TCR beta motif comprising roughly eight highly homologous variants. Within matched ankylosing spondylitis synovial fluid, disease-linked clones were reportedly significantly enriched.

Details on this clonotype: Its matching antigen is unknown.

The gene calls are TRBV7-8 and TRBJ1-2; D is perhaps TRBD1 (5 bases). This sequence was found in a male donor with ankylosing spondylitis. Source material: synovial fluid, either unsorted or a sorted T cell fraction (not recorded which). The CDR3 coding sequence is TGTGCCAGCAGCTTAGCGCCTGGGGGAAGCCCTTATGGCTACACCTTC. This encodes CASSLAPGGSPYGYTF.